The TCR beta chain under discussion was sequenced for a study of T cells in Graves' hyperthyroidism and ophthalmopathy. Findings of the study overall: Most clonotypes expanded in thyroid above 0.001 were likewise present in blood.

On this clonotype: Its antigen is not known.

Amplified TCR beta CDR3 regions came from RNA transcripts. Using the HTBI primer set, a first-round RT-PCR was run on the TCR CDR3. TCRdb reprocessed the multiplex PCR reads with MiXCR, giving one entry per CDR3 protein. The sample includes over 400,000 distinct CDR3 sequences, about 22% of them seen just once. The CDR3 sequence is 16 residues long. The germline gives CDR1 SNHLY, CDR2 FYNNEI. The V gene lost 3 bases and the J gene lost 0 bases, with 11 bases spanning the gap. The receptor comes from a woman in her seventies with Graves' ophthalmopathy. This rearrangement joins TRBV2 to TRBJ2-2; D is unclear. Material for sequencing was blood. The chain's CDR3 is CASSDFAGTNTGELFF. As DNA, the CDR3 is TGTGCCAGCAGTGATTTTGCAGGCACGAACACCGGGGAGCTGTTTTTT. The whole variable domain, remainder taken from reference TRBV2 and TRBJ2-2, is EPEVTQTPSHQVTQMGQEVILRCVPISNHLYFYWYRQILGQKVEFLVSFYNNEISEKSEIFDDQFSVERPDGSNFTLKIRSTKLEDSAMYFCASSDFAGTNTGELFFGEGSRLTVL.